These 13 T cell receptor beta chains share one sample of origin, sequenced in a study of response to subunit inactivated influenza vaccine. One entry per CDR3 protein, called by TCRdb with MiXCR from the RT-PCR reads. The repertoire holds about 780,000 distinct CDR3 sequences, less than 20% seen once, with 11% in the top ten. The input for sequencing was PBMCs from blood, taken roughly 5 days after vaccination. The receptors shown here come from a man in his fifties or sixties who received an inactivated influenza vaccine.

This chain connects TRBV4-2 to TRBJ2-1; D unresolved. The CDR3 covers 13 residues. V was cut by 1 base and J by 8 bases, with 9 bases left in between. In germline, CDR1 is LGHNA, CDR2 YNFKEQ. Here the CDR3 DNA reads TGTGCCAGCAGCCAAGCTCTTAAGGATGAGCAGTTCTTC. Translating gives CASSQALKDEQFF.

This clonotype was observed a handful of times. The rearrangement links TRBV6-1 to TRBJ2-5; D is unresolved. V lost 2 bases and J lost 4, with 14 bases in between. The germline V gene has CDR1 MNHNS and CDR2 SASEGT. The CDR3 extends over 15 amino acids. In DNA form, the CDR3 reads TGTGCCAGCAGTGAAACGAGCTACGTCGGAGAGACCCAGTACTTC. It translates to CASSETSYVGETQYF.

At least ten counts were recorded for this clonotype. The chain is built from TRBV29-1 and TRBJ2-3; D remains unclear. CDR1 and CDR2 from the germline V gene are SQVTM and ANQGSEA. This CDR3 has 14 amino acids. The ends were cut back, 1 base at V and 0 bases at J, with 8 bases in the middle. The CDR3 nucleotides are TGCAGCGTTGAAGGGTTAGGCAGCACAGATACGCAGTATTTT. Translation gives CSVEGLGSTDTQYF.

The V gene is TRBV11-3, the J gene TRBJ2-7; D remains unclear. This CDR3 is built from 13 residues. Germline CDR1 is SGHNT and CDR2 is YENEEA. V was trimmed by 0 bases and J by 7 bases, leaving 10 bases between them. The CDR3 region is CASSLEGHTEQYF. The CDR3 DNA sequence: TGTGCCAGCAGCTTAGAAGGCCATACTGAGCAGTACTTC.

This clonotype was seen more than once but under ten times. The rearrangement joins TRBV12-3 or TRBV12-4 to TRBJ2-5; 11 bases match TRBD1. This CDR3 is 12 amino acids long. The V segment lost 8 bases and the J segment 4 bases; nucleotides outside the gene matches: 0. The CDR3 sequence is CASGTGGETQYF. The CDR3 region has the DNA TGTGCCAGCGGGACAGGGGGAGAGACCCAGTACTTC.

This clonotype has just a few counts. J is TRBJ2-6 and V is TRBV5-1, with D possibly matching TRBD2 (6 bases). V shed 6 bases and J shed 3 bases, with 7 bases lying between them. The CDR3 consists of 13 residues. CDR1 and CDR2 (germline): SGHRS, YFSETQ. The CDR3, as DNA: TGCGCCAGCATGGAGGGTGGGGCCAACGTCCTGACTTTC. It codes for CASMEGGANVLTF.

The chain has TRBV10-3 and TRBJ2-1, with D perhaps matching TRBD2 (6 bases). Germline-derived CDR1 and CDR2 are ENHRY and SYGVKD. This CDR3 has 14 residues. Trimming pared 10 bases from V and 0 bases from J, leaving 13 bases between. The CDR3 sequence is CATSGRSSYNEQFF. CDR3 nucleotide sequence: TGTGCCACCTCGGGGAGGAGCTCCTACAATGAGCAGTTCTTC.

V gene TRBV6-1 combines with J gene TRBJ2-7; D perhaps matches TRBD2 (6 bases). Germline values: CDR1 MNHNS, CDR2 SASEGT. CDR3 length equals 15 residues. V shed 6 bases and J shed 0 bases, with 15 bases lying between them. In nucleotides, the CDR3 is TGTGCCAGCAGAGCGGGCGGAGGAAGCTCCTACGAGCAGTACTTC. Translating gives CASRAGGGSSYEQYF.

The chain has TRBV28 and TRBJ1-2; D possibly corresponds to TRBD1 (5 bases). Trimming cost V 2 bases and J 3 bases, with 10 bases left between them. The germline gives CDR1 MDHEN, CDR2 SYDVKM. This CDR3 spans 14 amino acids. CDR3 DNA sequence: TGTGCCAGCAGTTTAATGGGGCGGGACTATGGCTACACCTTC. Its translation is CASSLMGRDYGYTF.

This clonotype was picked up a small number of times. The chain combines TRBV7-9 with TRBJ1-2; D not resolved. Trimming pared 0 bases from V and 4 bases from J, leaving 12 bases between. CDR1 and CDR2 from the germline V gene are SEHNR and FQNEAQ (reference sequence). The CDR3 loop spans 15 amino acids. The CDR3 region has the DNA TGTGCCAGCAGCTTAGCGAACTCCCCTAGCTATGGCTACACCTTC. Translating it yields CASSLANSPSYGYTF.

The CDR3: CASSLERQGVGSTDTQYF. CDR3 coding DNA: TGTGCCAGCAGCTTAGAAAGACAGGGGGTAGGGAGCACAGATACGCAGTATTTT. The J gene is TRBJ2-3, the V gene TRBV7-8; 9 bases match TRBD1. Germline V lookup: CDR1 SGHVS, CDR2 FQNEAQ. After removal of 1 base from V and 0 bases from J, the junction contained 8 bases not matched to a gene. The CDR3 loop spans 18 amino acids.

This clonotype was counted at least ten times. The CDR3 loop reads CATRDGSTDTQYF. In DNA form, the CDR3 reads TGTGCCACGCGGGACGGAAGCACAGATACGCAGTATTTT. V and J are TRBV10-3 and TRBJ2-3; D may be TRBD2 (6 bases). CDR3 size: 13 residues. Germline V gene data show CDR1 as ENHRY and CDR2 as SYGVKD. V was trimmed by 10 bases and J by 0 bases, leaving 11 bases between them.

This clonotype has just a few counts. The rearrangement links TRBV27 to TRBJ2-3; D gene uncertain. CDR1 MNHEY and CDR2 SMNVEV come from the germline V gene (reference sequence). Trimming removed 6 bases from V and 4 bases from J, with 14 bases in between. The CDR3 runs to 14 residues. CDR3 sequence: CASSRPGRADTQYF. CDR3 DNA: TGTGCCAGCAGCCGGCCAGGAAGGGCAGATACGCAGTATTTT.